Each of the 9 T cell receptor beta chains below was sequenced from the same sample in a study of cytomegalovirus exposure and HLA in healthy donors. Assay: immunoSEQ multiplex PCR; the TCRdb copy retains only in-frame clones and omits some. The sample has fewer than 200,000 clones, about 88% seen once. Sequenced: PBMCs. Source of these receptors: a woman between 18 and 29 years old in good health and CMV-seronegative.

This chain links TRBV4-1 with TRBJ1-1; D gene uncertain. The CDR3 sequence is 17 residues long. The V and J ends lost 4 bases and 2 bases respectively, with 20 bases between them. CDR1 and CDR2 from the germline V gene are MGHRA and YSYEKL. The CDR3: CASSRPRRRPLNTEAFF. The CDR3 region has the DNA TGCGCCAGCAGCCGACCCCGGCGGAGACCTCTCAACACTGAAGCTTTCTTT.

The J gene is TRBJ2-3, the V gene TRBV27, with 10 nucleotides matching TRBD2. V gave up 7 bases and J gave up 1 base; unmatched junction bases: 8. The CDR3 is 16 residues long. Germline CDR1 reads MNHEY; CDR2 reads SMNVEV (reference sequence). The CDR3 DNA sequence: TGTGCCAGCACTATAAGACTAGCGGGTCGCACAGATACGCAGTATTTT. Amino acids: CASTIRLAGRTDTQYF.

The rearrangement links TRBV5-1 to TRBJ1-4; 11 positions match TRBD1. The junction had 3 bases not matched to a gene; V was cut back by 4 bases and J by 7 bases. The CDR3 loop spans 14 amino acids. CDR1 is SGHRS, CDR2 YFSETQ, per germline. The CDR3 sequence is CASSRGTGGEKLFF. For the CDR3, the DNA is TGCGCCAGCAGCCGCGGGACAGGGGGTGAAAAACTGTTTTTT.

The genes are TRBV4-3 and TRBJ1-1; D gene uncertain. V was clipped by 0 bases and J by 0 bases, with 8 bases between them. CDR3 size: 15 residues. The germline CDR1 and CDR2 sequences are LGHNA and YSLEER. This CDR3 is CASSQDSAVNTEAFF. CDR3 DNA sequence: TGCGCCAGCAGCCAAGATTCGGCGGTGAACACTGAAGCTTTCTTT.

This chain joins TRBV7-3 and TRBJ1-1, with TRBD1 identical over 7 bases. V was clipped by 0 bases and J by 11 bases; unmatched bases: 6. The CDR3 is made up of 13 amino acids. Looked up from germline, CDR1 is SGHTA and CDR2 is FQGTGA. The CDR3 here is CASSLTGTGEAFF. CDR3 bases: TGTGCCAGCAGCTTAACGGGTACAGGGGAGGCTTTCTTT. The variable domain in full, completed from reference TRBV7-3 and TRBJ1-1, reads GAGVSQTPSNKVTEKGKYVELRCDPISGHTALYWYRQSLGQGPEFLIYFQGTGAADDSGLPNDRFFAVRPEGSVSTLKIQRTERGDSAVYLCASSLTGTGEAFFGQGTRLTVV.

The chain uses TRBV5-4 and TRBJ2-7, with D possibly TRBD2 on 7 matching bases. V lost 2 bases and J 3 bases, leaving 12 bases between the germline ends. Germline CDR1 reads SGHNT; CDR2 reads YYREEE (reference sequence). The CDR3 spans 14 residues. In DNA form, the CDR3 reads TGTGCCAGCAGCTTAGGGGGAGGGAACTACGAGCAGTACTTC. It translates to CASSLGGGNYEQYF. Complete variable domain (other parts from reference TRBV5-4 and TRBJ2-7): ETGVTQSPTHLIKTRGQQVTLRCSSQSGHNTVSWYQQALGQGPQFIFQYYREEENGRGNFPPRFSGLQFPNYSSELNVNALELDDSALYLCASSLGGGNYEQYFGPGTRLTVT.

The chain combines TRBV5-6 with TRBJ2-7, with 9 positions matching TRBD1. Germline CDR1 SGHDT, CDR2 YYEEEE. V lost 0 bases to trimming and J lost 3 bases; unmatched junction nucleotides: 4. This CDR3 has 15 amino acids. The CDR3, as DNA: TGTGCCAGCAGCTTGGTGGGACAGGGTTTCTACGAGCAGTACTTC. This translates into CASSLVGQGFYEQYF.

J is TRBJ2-7 and V is TRBV7-2, with TRBD2 as a possible D gene (6 bases). Germline V gives CDR1 SGHTA, CDR2 FQGNSA. Between the trimmed V and J ends, which lost 6 bases and 2 bases, there was a span of 20 bases. This CDR3 region has 16 residues. CDR3 nucleotides: TGTGCCAGCAGTCGGGACTGGCCAGCGGGCACCTACGAGCAGTACTTC. The encoded protein is CASSRDWPAGTYEQYF.

The rearrangement links TRBV29-1 to TRBJ2-1, with TRBD2 identical over 9 bases. The length of the CDR3 is 16 residues. V shed 5 bases and J 2 bases; nucleotides not matched to a gene: 10. The germline gives CDR1 SQVTM, CDR2 ANQGSEA. In nucleotides, the CDR3 is TGCAGCGTTCTCGCACGACTAGCGGTGGCCTACAATGAGCAGTTCTTC. This sequence encodes CSVLARLAVAYNEQFF.